The 3 T cell receptor beta chains presented below share a single source sample, sequenced in a study of shared clonotypes between healthy human individuals (dated by TCRdb to 2019 to 2021). The library came from the immunoSEQ multiplex PCR assay. TCRdb limited this immuneACCESS table to in-frame rearrangements with V and J called. A share of clones is missing; checked studies link under half to unresolved V genes, and the rest is unexplained. This sample gives about 590,000 clones in total; over 95% of them show up just once. Around 0.11% of the sample belongs to the ten largest clones. CD8 naive samples were obtained by positive selection for CCR7 among CD45RO-negative cells, yielding a CD45RA+CCR7+ population from which TemRA cells were excluded. The sequencing input was naive CD8+ T cells sorted from blood. The cell subset or site tag for this specimen amounts to: CD45RA+CCR7+. Receptor source: a woman under 40 in good health.

The chain links TRBV6-1 to TRBJ2-7, with D perhaps matching TRBD2 (6 bases). This CDR3 comprises 14 residues. CDR1 MNHNS and CDR2 SASEGT come from the germline V gene. V was clipped by 1 base and J by 3 bases, with 10 bases between them. As DNA, the CDR3 is TGTGCCAGCAGTGAAGAGGAGGGGCGCTACGAGCAGTACTTC. Its translation: CASSEEEGRYEQYF.

V gene TRBV4-1 combines with J gene TRBJ2-5; TRBD2 matches 8 bases. The J call may be in error: the DNA end matches TRBJ2-7 better. The CDR3 runs 16 residues. Germline assignment: CDR1 MGHRA and CDR2 YSYEKL. Here the CDR3 reads CASSLRTSSQSYEQYF. Written as DNA, the CDR3 is TGCGCCAGCAGCCTCCGGACTAGCAGCCAATCCTACGAGCAGTACTTC.

The CDR3 loop is CAISDGLAETTFIYEQFF. CDR3 coding DNA: TGTGCCATCAGTGACGGACTAGCGGAAACAACCTTTATCTATGAGCAGTTCTTC. V gene TRBV10-3 combines with J gene TRBJ2-1; TRBD2 matches 10 bases. The CDR3 length is 18 residues. The J segment lost 8 bases and the V segment lost 3 bases, leaving 16 bases of the junction unmatched. Germline CDR1 is ENHRY and CDR2 is SYGVKD.